The sequence of this T cell receptor (beta chain) was determined in a study of shared clonotypes between healthy human individuals. Profiled with immunoSEQ multiplex PCR; TCRdb holds only in-frame clones, not every one. The profile shows about a million clones, approximately 72% of them singletons. Trimming removed 6 bases from V and 3 bases from J; junction bases left unmatched: 7. The CDR3 is made up of 15 amino acids. Germline values: CDR1 MNHEY, CDR2 SVGAGI. There were no recent acute infections or vaccinations among the donors, who were healthy HIV-negative adults. A CD45RA-negative memory subset and a CD45RA+ naive subset were separated from the CD4+ cells.

V gene TRBV6-5 combines with J gene TRBJ1-3, with 8 bases matching TRBD1. Source material: memory CD4+ T cells sorted from blood. Subset reported: CD45RA-negative fraction. The TCR comes from a man younger than 35 in good health. CDR3 sequence: CASRLSGGGGNTIYF. The CDR3 bases are TGTGCCAGCAGATTATCAGGGGGCGGTGGAAACACCATATATTTT.